Listed here are 5 T cell receptor beta chains from one sample, sequenced in a study of cytomegalovirus exposure and HLA in healthy donors. The study ran its PCR with 60 Vbeta and 13 Jbeta primers. Measured with immunoSEQ multiplex PCR; TCRdb has only the in-frame clones, and not every one. The sample holds about 160,000 clones, 70% to 85% seen once. The sequenced material came from PBMCs. The receptors were gathered from a man in his forties in good health and CMV-seronegative.

The CDR3 loop is CASSWPGLAGEGSTDTQYF. Written as DNA, the CDR3 is TGTGCCAGCAGCTGGCCGGGACTAGCGGGAGAGGGAAGCACAGATACGCAGTATTTT. V and J are TRBV5-4 and TRBJ2-3; TRBD2 matches at 14 bases. The germline V gene has CDR1 SGHNT and CDR2 YYREEE (reference sequence). V lost 3 bases to trimming and J lost 0 bases; unmatched junction nucleotides: 9. This CDR3 spans 19 amino acids.

This chain connects TRBV6-1 to TRBJ2-7; D might be TRBD1 (6 bases). This CDR3 comprises 13 residues. Germline CDR1 MNHNS, CDR2 SASEGT. Trimming left V 6 bases short and J 6 bases short, with 15 bases between. The chain's CDR3 is CASRDQGTFEQYF. The CDR3, as DNA: TGTGCCAGCAGAGACCAGGGGACGTTCGAGCAGTACTTC.

The V call is TRBV30, the J call TRBJ2-6; D might be TRBD2 (6 bases). CDR1 and CDR2 (germline): GTSNPN, SVGIG (reference sequence). The CDR3 contains 18 residues. Trimming stripped 3 bases from V and 0 bases from J, with 18 bases between. CDR3 region: CAWSQDSGFSSGANVLTF. The CDR3 nucleotides read TGTGCCTGGAGCCAGGATAGCGGCTTTAGCTCTGGGGCCAACGTCCTGACTTTC.

This clone has only one observation. The J gene is TRBJ2-1, the V gene TRBV28, with a weak D call TRBD1 (5 bases). CDR1 is MDHEN, CDR2 SYDVKM, per germline. This CDR3 comprises 15 residues. Trimming removed 4 bases at V and 3 bases at J, with 13 bases between. The CDR3, as DNA: TGTGCCAGCAGTTCCCGTAGGACAATCTACAATGAGCAGTTCTTC. It specifies CASSSRRTIYNEQFF.

J is TRBJ2-3 and V is TRBV12-5; tentatively, D is TRBD2 (6 bases). The germline V and J ends were trimmed by 6 bases and 6 bases, with 16 bases remaining between them. CDR3 size: 14 residues. From germline, CDR1 is LGHNT and CDR2 FRNRAP. CDR3 bases: TGTGCTAGTGGAAGAACTAGCTCCCCCGATACGCAGTATTTT. Translation: CASGRTSSPDTQYF.